A selection of T cell receptor beta chains follows, all from one sample in a study of blood T cell repertoires in COVID-19. The protocol was immunoSEQ multiplex PCR, while the TCRdb copy is restricted to in-frame clones and leaves out a portion. This sample has 250,000 to 300,000 clones, with approximately 90% found just once. Sequencing used PBMCs or T cells enriched from blood (not recorded which). These receptors came from a woman aged 40 to 49 with acute COVID-19. The CDR3 runs from the conserved cysteine through the conserved F or W. Fields, in order: J gene, D gene, V gene, CDR3 DNA, CDR3 protein. D genes are given only for firm matches.

j_gene: TRBJ1-3; d_gene: -; v_gene: TRBV30; CDR3nt: TGTGCCTGGAGATACACAAGAGGAAACACCATATATTTT; CDR3aa: CAWRYTRGNTIYF
j_gene: TRBJ1-1; d_gene: -; v_gene: TRBV29-1; CDR3nt: TGCAGCGCTCAGGATCGGGGTGAAGCTTTCTTT; CDR3aa: CSAQDRGEAFF
j_gene: TRBJ1-1; d_gene: -; v_gene: TRBV7-8; CDR3nt: TGTGCCAGCAGCTTAGCGCAGTGGGACTTGAACACTGAAGCTTTCTTT; CDR3aa: CASSLAQWDLNTEAFF
j_gene: TRBJ2-3; d_gene: TRBD1; v_gene: TRBV10-3; CDR3nt: TGTGCCATCAGCCGGGACAGAAACACAGATACGCAGTATTTT; CDR3aa: CAISRDRNTDTQYF
j_gene: TRBJ1-1; d_gene: TRBD1; v_gene: TRBV7-3; CDR3nt: TGTGCCAGCAGCCGACAGGGTTGGACTGAAGCTTTCTTT; CDR3aa: CASSRQGWTEAFF
j_gene: TRBJ1-2; d_gene: TRBD1; v_gene: TRBV11-3; CDR3nt: TGTGCCAGCAGCCGCATCACAGGGGACGATGGCTACACCTTC; CDR3aa: CASSRITGDDGYTF
j_gene: TRBJ2-7; d_gene: -; v_gene: TRBV5-1; CDR3nt: TGCGCCAGCAGCTCAAACACGGGTGGCTACGAGCAGTACTTC; CDR3aa: CASSSNTGGYEQYF
j_gene: TRBJ2-6; d_gene: -; v_gene: TRBV11-2; CDR3nt: TGTGCCAGCAGCTTAGGTCCCGGGAGCTCTGGGGCCAACGTCCTGACTTTC; CDR3aa: CASSLGPGSSGANVLTF
j_gene: TRBJ2-7; d_gene: -; v_gene: TRBV6-1; CDR3nt: TGTGCCAGCAGTGAAGCTTACGGCGGAACAACTCCCGCCGTTTTGACCTTC; CDR3aa: CASSEAYGGTTPAVLTF
j_gene: TRBJ2-7; d_gene: TRBD2; v_gene: TRBV6-5; CDR3nt: TGTGCCAGCACCCGGGGGGGTGAATACGAGCAGTACTTC; CDR3aa: CASTRGGEYEQYF
j_gene: TRBJ1-1; d_gene: TRBD1; v_gene: TRBV19; CDR3nt: TGTGCCAGTAGTATCCAGACAGGGATCAGGAACACTGAAGCTTTCTTT; CDR3aa: CASSIQTGIRNTEAFF
j_gene: TRBJ2-7; d_gene: TRBD1; v_gene: TRBV10-3; CDR3nt: TGTGCCATCAGTGGGGACAGGGGGCTCTACGAGCAGTACTTC; CDR3aa: CAISGDRGLYEQYF